Detailed here is one TCR beta chain. At least ten counts were recorded for this clonotype. Its antigen remains undetermined. No qualities accompany the bases; no much larger clone lies one base away. The CDR3 contains 15 residues, cysteine and phenylalanine counted. Just the 45-base CDR3 DNA is kept, in frame starting at base 1. V is cut back by 5 bases and J by 3 bases, with 6 bases in the junction unmatched. The germline V gene (reference sequence) yields DFQATT for CDR1 and SNEGSKA for CDR2. The library came from RACE. The run used a NextSeq 500. During library preparation, unique molecular identifiers were attached to individual cDNA molecules so that TCRs could be counted in a quantitative, reproducible way. Both TCR alpha and TCR beta chains were sequenced from each blood RNA sample. Per the source publication's procedure: The median number of TCRs per sample was 95,638, ranging from roughly 23,224 to 700,000. The Decombinator software suite was used to annotate V, J and CDR3 in the TCR reads. To make PS versus PT1 abundance plots, every sample was subsampled to the same number of TCRs (28,000). TCRs were defined as expanded if absent before sensitization and observed at least eight times at the 2-week time point. The raw public reads went through TCRdb reprocessing: fastp at Q25, MiXCR clone calling, in-frame beta chains kept. Entries are consolidated by CDR3 protein sequence, retaining the most common genes and DNA. TCRdb, rather than the study authors, made the V and J calls. The sample yields some 82,000 distinct CDR3 sequences; over 8.5% were counted once. Of the sample, around 4.4% falls within the top ten clones.

The time point label for this specimen denotes: patch test 1, 2 weeks after DPC sensitization. The sample's treatment or condition, from its label and the paper: therapeutic diphenylcyclopropenone sensitization with weekly scalp DPC. At every patch-test visit, the blood draw took place before the patch test was put on. To be eligible, patients had to be aged 18 to 70, diagnosed with alopecia and judged suitable for DPC therapy, while pregnant patients were excluded. Total RNA was isolated from unfractionated whole blood collected in Tempus Blood RNA tubes. The data originate from a study of human T cells and chemical hapten exposure (dated by TCRdb to the early 2020s). Broadly, across the study: For sensitization, 2% DPC in acetone was applied to a 2 cm by 2 cm area of upper inner arm skin. Throughout the study period of 20 to 25 weeks, patients also received therapeutic DPC doses to the scalp every week. For TCR sequencing, blood came from about 29 alopecia patients at anywhere from one to four time points (pre-sensitization, 2, 6 and 24 weeks). Blood was sampled from patients pre-sensitization (week 0) and at 2, 6 and about 24 weeks after DPC sensitization. The libraries were sequenced as a pool, and the TCR yield per sample differed mostly because of small variations in library volumes within the pool. Patch testing on the upper back used Finn chambers containing 0.01% DPC, with scoring done after 6 days according to International Contact Dermatitis Research Group standards. This study followed changes in the peripheral blood TCR repertoire in vivo during primary and secondary sensitization of alopecia patients to the hapten diphenylcyclopropenone (DPC). Most of the patients in the cohort were female, and the cohort covered alopecia areata with under or over 50% scalp involvement, alopecia totalis and alopecia universalis.

Findings and caveats that apply to the study as a whole: All patients had alopecia, a presumed autoimmune disease, so their immune response might differ from that of healthy individuals. The number of PT1 expanded TCRs positively correlated with patch test score, significant at thresholds 8, 16 and 32 but not 4. After repeated subsampling, changes were observed in the strength of the expansion versus patch-test correlation and in the threshold at which the correlation became significant. The number of TCRs above 1 in 1000 frequency did not change with DPC sensitization; there was no evidence of global repertoire structure alterations. Significantly more large CDR3 similarity clusters were formed by expanded TCRs than by pre-sensitization or healthy control sets, consistent with antigen-driven responses.

This TCR came from a woman aged 45 to 65 with alopecia areata. Some clones in this sample may be carry-over from other donors' samples. The chain uses TRBV20-1 and TRBJ2-7, with 14 bases matching TRBD2. The sequencing used whole blood, collected in connection with sensitization to the hapten diphenylcyclopropenone (DPC). Here is the DNA: TGCAGTGCTCCCGGGACTAGCGGGGGTAACTACGAGCAGTACTTC. This yields the protein CSAPGTSGGNYEQYF.